The sequence of this T cell receptor (beta chain) was determined in a study of cytomegalovirus exposure and HLA in healthy donors. Study-level findings and limits: HLA allele associations emerged for about 16,000 TCR beta sequences in a later analysis, at 0.05 false discovery rate. V- and J-gene trimming of TCR beta was linked (in a later analysis) to a missense DCLRE1C variant. Analyses of presence/absence relied on an assumption of roughly uniform sequencing depth across donors.

Primers: 60 Vbeta forward and 13 Jbeta reverse. Profiled with immunoSEQ multiplex PCR; TCRdb holds only in-frame clones, not every one. The sample includes nearly 110,000 clones, around 67% of them seen just once. This clone was found once. Its antigen remains unknown. The CDR3 contains 15 residues. The V and J ends lost 4 bases and 1 base respectively, with 13 bases between them. The germline CDR1 and CDR2 sequences are MGHRA and YSYEKL. The sequenced sample was PBMCs. The chain has TRBV4-1 and TRBJ1-2; perhaps TRBD1 as D (6 bases). The source of this sequence is a woman aged 40 to 50 in good health and CMV-seropositive. CDR3 region: CASSPRTDHNYGYTF. The CDR3 region has the DNA TGCGCCAGCAGCCCGCGGACAGATCATAACTATGGCTACACCTTC.